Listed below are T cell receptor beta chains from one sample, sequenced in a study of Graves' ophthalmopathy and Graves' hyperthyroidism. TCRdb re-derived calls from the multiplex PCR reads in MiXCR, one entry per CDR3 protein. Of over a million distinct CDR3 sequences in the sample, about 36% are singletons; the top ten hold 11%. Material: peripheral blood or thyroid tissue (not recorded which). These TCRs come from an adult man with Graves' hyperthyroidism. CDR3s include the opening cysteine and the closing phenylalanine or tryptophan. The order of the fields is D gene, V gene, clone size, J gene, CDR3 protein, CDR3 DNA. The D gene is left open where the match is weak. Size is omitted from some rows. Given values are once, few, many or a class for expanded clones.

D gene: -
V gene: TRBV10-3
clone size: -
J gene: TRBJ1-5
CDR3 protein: CASSQGLGSNQPQHF
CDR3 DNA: TGTGCCAGCAGCCAAGGGTTGGGTAGCAATCAGCCCCAGCATTTT

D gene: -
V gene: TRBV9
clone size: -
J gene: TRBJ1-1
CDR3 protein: CASSDRGAGNTEAFF
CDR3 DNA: TGCGCCAGCAGTGACCGGGGCGCGGGGAACACTGAAGCTTTCTTT

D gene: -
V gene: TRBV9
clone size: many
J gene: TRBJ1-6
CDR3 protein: CASSASLVGSPLHF
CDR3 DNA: TGTGCCAGCAGCGCGTCACTTGTAGGTTCACCCCTCCACTTT

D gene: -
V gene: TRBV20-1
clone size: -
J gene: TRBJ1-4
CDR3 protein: CSARRQEVAEKLFF
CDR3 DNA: TGCAGTGCGCGAAGACAGGAGGTAGCTGAAAAACTGTTTTTT

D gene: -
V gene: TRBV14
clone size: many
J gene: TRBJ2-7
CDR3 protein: CASSQDVAPSYEQYF
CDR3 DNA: TGTGCCAGCAGCCAAGATGTGGCACCCTCCTACGAGCAGTACTTC

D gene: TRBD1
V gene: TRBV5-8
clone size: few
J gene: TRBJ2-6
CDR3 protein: CASSLVQGAKGANVLTF
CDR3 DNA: TGTGCCAGCAGCTTGGTACAGGGGGCGAAAGGGGCCAACGTCCTGACTTTC

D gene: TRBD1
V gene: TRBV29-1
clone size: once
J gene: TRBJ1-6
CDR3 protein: CSGQGENSPLHF
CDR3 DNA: TGCAGCGGACAGGGGGAAAATTCACCCCTCCACTTT

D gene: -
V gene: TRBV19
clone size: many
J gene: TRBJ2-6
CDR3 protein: CASSRSFSGANVLTF
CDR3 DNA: TGTGCCAGTAGTAGGAGCTTCTCTGGGGCCAACGTCCTGACTTTC

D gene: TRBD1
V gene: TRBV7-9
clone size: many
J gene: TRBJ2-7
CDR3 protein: CASSLKGAPGSYEQYF
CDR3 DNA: TGTGCCAGCAGCTTAAAGGGGGCGCCGGGATCCTACGAGCAGTACTTC

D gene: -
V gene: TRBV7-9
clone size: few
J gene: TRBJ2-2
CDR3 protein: CASSLVFHRVNTGELFF
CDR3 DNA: TGTGCCAGCAGCTTGGTATTTCACAGGGTGAACACCGGGGAGCTGTTTTTT

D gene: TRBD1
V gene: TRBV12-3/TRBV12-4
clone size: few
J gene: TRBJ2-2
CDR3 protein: CASSRTGGGTGELFF
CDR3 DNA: TGTGCCAGCAGCCGGACAGGGGGAGGCACCGGGGAGCTGTTTTTT

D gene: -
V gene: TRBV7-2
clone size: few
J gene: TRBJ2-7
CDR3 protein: CASSLTPGHSYEQYF
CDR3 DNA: TGTGCCAGCAGCTTAACTCCGGGACACTCCTACGAGCAGTACTTC

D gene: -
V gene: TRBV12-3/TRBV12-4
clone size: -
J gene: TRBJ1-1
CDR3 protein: CASINEGRGAEAFF
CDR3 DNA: TGTGCCAGCATAAATGAGGGCCGAGGGGCTGAAGCTTTCTTT

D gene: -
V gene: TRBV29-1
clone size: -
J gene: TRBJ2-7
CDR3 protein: CSVTKPGELDYEQYF
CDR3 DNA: TGCAGCGTCACCAAGCCGGGAGAATTGGACTACGAGCAGTACTTC

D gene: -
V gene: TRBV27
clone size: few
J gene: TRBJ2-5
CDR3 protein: CASSFSHTETQYF
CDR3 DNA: TGTGCCAGCAGTTTCTCCCATACAGAGACCCAGTACTTC

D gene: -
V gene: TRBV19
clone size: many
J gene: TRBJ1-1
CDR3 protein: CASSPQTRTGWYTEAFF
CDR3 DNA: TGTGCCAGTAGTCCACAAACTCGCACGGGTTGGTACACTGAAGCTTTCTTT

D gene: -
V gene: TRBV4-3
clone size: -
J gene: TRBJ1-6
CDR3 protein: CASSQFPLGNSNSPLHF
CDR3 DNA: TGCGCCAGCAGCCAATTCCCCCTAGGGAACAGTAATTCACCCCTCCACTTT

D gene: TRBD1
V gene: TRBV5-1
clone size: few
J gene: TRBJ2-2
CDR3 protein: CASETGTDITGELFF
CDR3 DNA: TGCGCCAGCGAAACCGGGACAGATATCACCGGGGAGCTGTTTTTT

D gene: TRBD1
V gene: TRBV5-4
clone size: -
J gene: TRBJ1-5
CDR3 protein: CASSTGGTGDQPQHF
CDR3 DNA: TGTGCCAGCAGCACAGGCGGGACAGGAGATCAGCCCCAGCATTTT

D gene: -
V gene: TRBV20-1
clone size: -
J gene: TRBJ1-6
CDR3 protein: CSARSSLLHF
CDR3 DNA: TGCAGTGCTAGAAGTTCACTCCTCCACTTT

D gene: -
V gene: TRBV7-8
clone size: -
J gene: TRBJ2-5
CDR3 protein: CASRSGTVLRETQYF
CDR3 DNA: TGTGCCAGCAGGTCTGGGACGGTCTTAAGGGAGACCCAGTACTTC

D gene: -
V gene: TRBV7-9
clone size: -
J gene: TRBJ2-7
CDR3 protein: CASTTYEQYF
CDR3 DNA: TGTGCCAGCACCACCTACGAGCAGTACTTC

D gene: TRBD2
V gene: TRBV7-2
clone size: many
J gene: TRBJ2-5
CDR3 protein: CASRTLAGVRETQYF
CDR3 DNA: TGTGCCAGCAGAACACTAGCGGGAGTACGAGAGACCCAGTACTTC

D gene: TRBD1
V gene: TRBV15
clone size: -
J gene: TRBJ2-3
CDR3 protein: CATKGDRESDTQYF
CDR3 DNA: TGTGCCACCAAGGGGGACAGGGAGTCAGATACGCAGTATTTT

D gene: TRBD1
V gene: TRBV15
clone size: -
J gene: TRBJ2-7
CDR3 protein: CATSRDTTGVEQYF
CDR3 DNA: TGTGCCACCAGCAGAGACACAACAGGGGTCGAGCAGTACTTC

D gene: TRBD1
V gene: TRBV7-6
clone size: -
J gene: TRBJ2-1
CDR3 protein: CASSISTGFNEQFF
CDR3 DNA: TGTGCCAGCAGCATCTCGACAGGGTTCAATGAGCAGTTCTTC

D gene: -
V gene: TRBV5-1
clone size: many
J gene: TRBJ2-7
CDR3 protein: CASSTGAYEQYF
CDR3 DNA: TGCGCCAGCAGCACAGGCGCCTACGAGCAGTACTTC

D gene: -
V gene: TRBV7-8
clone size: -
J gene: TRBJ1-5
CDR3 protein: CASSFPRSRLAGAQSETQHF
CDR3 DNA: TGTGCCAGCAGCTTCCCCCGCAGTCGCCTAGCGGGAGCTCAGTCGGAGACCCAGCATTTT

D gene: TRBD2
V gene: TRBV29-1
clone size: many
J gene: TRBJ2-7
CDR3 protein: CSAGAWVAGGRYEQYF
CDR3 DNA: TGCAGCGCAGGGGCCTGGGTGGCGGGAGGGAGATACGAGCAGTACTTC

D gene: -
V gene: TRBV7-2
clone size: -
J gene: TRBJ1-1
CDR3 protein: CASSLGGGRTNTEAFF
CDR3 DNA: TGTGCCAGCAGCTTAGGCGGGGGACGGACGAACACTGAAGCTTTCTTT

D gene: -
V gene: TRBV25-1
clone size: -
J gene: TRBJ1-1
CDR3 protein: CASSPLSTVRNTEAFF
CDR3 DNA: TGTGCCAGCAGTCCGCTCTCGACAGTAAGGAACACTGAAGCTTTCTTT

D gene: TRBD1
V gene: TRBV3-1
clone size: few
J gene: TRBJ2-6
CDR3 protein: CASRNRDRTFPGANVLTF
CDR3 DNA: TGTGCCAGCAGAAATCGGGACAGAACGTTCCCTGGGGCCAACGTCCTGACTTTC

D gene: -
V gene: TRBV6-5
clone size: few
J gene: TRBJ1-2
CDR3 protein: CASRGLQGGGAYGYTF
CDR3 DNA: TGTGCCAGCAGGGGGCTACAGGGTGGAGGGGCCTATGGCTACACCTTC

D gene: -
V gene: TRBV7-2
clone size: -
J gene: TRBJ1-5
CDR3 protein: CASSPFGGGRGNQPQHF
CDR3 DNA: TGTGCCAGCAGCCCCTTCGGGGGCGGGAGGGGCAATCAGCCCCAGCATTTT

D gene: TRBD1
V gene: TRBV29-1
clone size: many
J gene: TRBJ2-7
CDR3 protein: CSVGRDRHYEQYF
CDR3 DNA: TGCAGCGTTGGCCGGGACAGACACTACGAGCAGTACTTC

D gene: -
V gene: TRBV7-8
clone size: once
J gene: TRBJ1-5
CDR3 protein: CASRTGPDQPQHF
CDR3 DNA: TGTGCCAGCCGGACTGGCCCGGATCAGCCCCAGCATTTT

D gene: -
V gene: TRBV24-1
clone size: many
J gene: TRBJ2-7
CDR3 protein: CATSDLNSTSGDYEQYF
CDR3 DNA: TGTGCCACCAGTGATTTGAATTCCACATCGGGAGACTACGAGCAGTACTTC

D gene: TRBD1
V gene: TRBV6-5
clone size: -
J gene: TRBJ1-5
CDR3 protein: CASSYSGQGLLTQHF
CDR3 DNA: TGTGCCAGCAGTTACTCGGGACAGGGTTTACTGACCCAGCATTTT

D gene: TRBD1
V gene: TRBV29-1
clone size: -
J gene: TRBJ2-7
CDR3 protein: CSVEMTGQGEYYEQYF
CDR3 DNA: TGCAGCGTTGAAATGACAGGACAGGGGGAATACTACGAGCAGTACTTC

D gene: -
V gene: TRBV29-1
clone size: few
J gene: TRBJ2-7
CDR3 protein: CSATRLGASSEQYF
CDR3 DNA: TGCAGCGCTACGAGACTGGGGGCCAGCAGCGAGCAGTACTTC

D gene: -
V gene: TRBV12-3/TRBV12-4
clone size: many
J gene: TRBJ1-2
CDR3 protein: CASSLSPFDGYTF
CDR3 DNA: TGTGCCAGCAGTTTAAGTCCGTTTGATGGCTACACCTTC

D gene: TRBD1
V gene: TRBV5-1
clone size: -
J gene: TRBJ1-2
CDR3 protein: CASSLDKGASGYTF
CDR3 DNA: TGCGCCAGCAGCTTGGATAAGGGGGCGAGTGGCTACACCTTC

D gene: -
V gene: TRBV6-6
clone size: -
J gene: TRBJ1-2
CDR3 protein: CASSYSTGGTNYGYTF
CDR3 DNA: TGTGCCAGCAGTTACTCGACGGGGGGGACTAACTATGGCTACACCTTC

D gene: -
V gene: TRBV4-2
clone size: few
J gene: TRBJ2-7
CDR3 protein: CASSPLPNAYEQYF
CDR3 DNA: TGTGCCAGCAGCCCGCTCCCGAACGCCTACGAGCAGTACTTC

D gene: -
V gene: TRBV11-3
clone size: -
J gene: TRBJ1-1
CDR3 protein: CASSFSRRIYTEAFF
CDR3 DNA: TGTGCCAGCAGCTTTAGTCGCCGCATATACACTGAAGCTTTCTTT